A selection of T cell receptor beta chains follows, all from one sample in a study of blood T cell repertoires in COVID-19. TCRdb's copy holds only in-frame clones and misses some; the assay was immunoSEQ multiplex PCR. The table includes over 150,000 clones, approximately 85% detected once. The sequenced sample consisted of PBMCs or T cells enriched from blood (not recorded which). These receptors were taken from a man aged 35-49 years who had recovered from COVID-19. The CDR3 runs from the conserved cysteine through the conserved F or W. D genes are given only for firm matches. Clone size is stated in some rows and not others, as once, few, many or a class when expanded.

d_call	j_call	clone_size	v_call	cdr3_aa	cdr3_nt
TRBD2	TRBJ2-5	.	TRBV5-1	CASESGGAGETQYF	TGCGCCAGCGAGAGCGGGGGGGCCGGAGAGACCCAGTACTTC
.	TRBJ2-1	.	TRBV13	CASALSGRNEQFF	TGTGCCAGCGCGTTGAGCGGGCGCAATGAGCAGTTCTTC
.	TRBJ1-2	.	TRBV3-1/TRBV3-2	CASSPTAFPNYGYTF	TGTGCCAGCAGCCCGACAGCCTTTCCTAACTATGGCTACACCTTC
TRBD1	TRBJ2-2	.	TRBV2	CASTPQGVRTGELFF	TGTGCCAGCACCCCCCAGGGGGTAAGGACCGGGGAGCTGTTTTTT
TRBD1	TRBJ1-2	.	TRBV28	CASSFLNRGNYGYTF	TGTGCCAGCAGTTTTTTGAACAGGGGGAACTATGGCTACACCTTC
.	TRBJ2-7	.	TRBV5-1	CASSLDRDEQYF	TGCGCCAGCAGCTTGGACAGGGACGAGCAGTACTTC
TRBD1	TRBJ1-4	.	TRBV18	CASSPPRQGLDEKLFF	TGTGCCAGCTCACCTCCCAGACAGGGCCTGGATGAAAAACTGTTTTTT
TRBD1	TRBJ2-2	.	TRBV7-3	CASSFGSNRGPNTGELFF	TGTGCCAGCAGCTTTGGGTCTAACAGGGGGCCGAACACCGGGGAGCTGTTTTTT
TRBD1	TRBJ2-3	.	TRBV11-2	CASSLMGQPSTDTQYF	TGTGCCAGCAGCTTAATGGGACAGCCTAGCACAGATACGCAGTATTTT
.	TRBJ2-2	.	TRBV7-3	CASSQGRAKSNTGELFF	TGTGCCAGCAGCCAGGGTAGGGCTAAATCGAACACCGGGGAGCTGTTTTTT
.	TRBJ1-4	.	TRBV19	CASSPWEGRKATNEKLFF	TGTGCCAGTAGTCCGTGGGAGGGGCGAAAAGCAACTAATGAAAAACTGTTTTTT
.	TRBJ1-5	.	TRBV7-6	CASSLAPRRVQPQHF	TGTGCCAGCAGCTTAGCGCCTAGGAGGGTTCAGCCCCAGCATTTT
.	TRBJ1-5	.	TRBV7-3	CASSPTASLARVGSQPQHF	TGTGCCAGCAGCCCAACCGCTTCCCTTGCCAGAGTGGGGAGTCAGCCCCAGCATTTT
.	TRBJ1-5	once	TRBV6-5	CASGLQANSNQPQHF	TGTGCCAGCGGGTTGCAGGCCAATAGCAATCAGCCCCAGCATTTT
.	TRBJ1-1	.	TRBV27	CASSLSQGLNTEAFF	TGTGCCAGCAGTTTATCCCAGGGGTTGAACACTGAAGCTTTCTTT
.	TRBJ2-3	.	TRBV7-9	CASRGPDTQYF	TGTGCCAGCAGGGGGCCGGATACGCAGTATTTT
.	TRBJ2-3	.	TRBV6-5	CASSYGPSGDTQYF	TGTGCCAGCAGTTACGGGCCAAGTGGAGATACGCAGTATTTT
.	TRBJ1-6	.	TRBV27	CASSPQGNTLHF	TGTGCCAGCAGTCCGCAGGGGAATACCCTCCACTTT
TRBD2	TRBJ2-5	.	TRBV5-1	CASRMGLAEETQYF	TGCGCCAGCAGGATGGGACTAGCGGAAGAGACCCAGTACTTC
.	TRBJ2-2	.	TRBV3-1/TRBV3-2	CASSRTVNLRTGELFF	TGTGCCAGCAGCCGGACAGTGAACTTACGCACCGGGGAGCTGTTTTTT
.	TRBJ2-5	.	TRBV11-3	CASSLLSLETQYF	TGTGCCAGCAGCTTACTCAGTTTAGAGACCCAGTACTTC
TRBD1	TRBJ1-5	.	TRBV7-3	CASSSSPGQTQPQHF	TGTGCCAGCAGCTCCTCACCGGGACAGACCCAGCCCCAGCATTTT
TRBD1	TRBJ1-2	.	TRBV29-1	CSADADRGRGGYTF	TGCAGCGCTGACGCGGACAGGGGGCGAGGTGGCTACACCTTC
TRBD1	TRBJ2-4	.	TRBV18	CASSPETGSKNIQYF	TGTGCCAGCTCCCCTGAGACAGGGTCTAAAAACATTCAGTACTTC
TRBD1	TRBJ1-2	.	TRBV2	CASRDRVVYGYTF	TGTGCCAGCAGAGACAGGGTAGTTTATGGCTACACCTTC
.	TRBJ2-2	.	TRBV18	CASSPFDSTGELFF	TGTGCCAGCTCACCGTTTGACAGCACCGGGGAGCTGTTTTTT
.	TRBJ2-1	.	TRBV29-1	CSGTSSYNEQFF	TGCAGCGGAACGAGCTCCTACAATGAGCAGTTCTTC
.	TRBJ1-1	.	TRBV15	CATSRDRAQGRAFF	TGTGCCACCAGCAGAGACCGGGCCCAGGGGCGAGCTTTCTTT
TRBD1	TRBJ2-7	.	TRBV29-1	CSVSGTGGIYEQYF	TGCAGCGTTTCCGGGACAGGGGGAATTTACGAGCAGTACTTC
.	TRBJ1-1	.	TRBV7-9	CASSPNGGVAFF	TGTGCCAGCAGCCCGAATGGAGGGGTTGCTTTCTTT
.	TRBJ1-2	.	TRBV6-5	CASSQDTPRHYGYTF	TGTGCCAGCAGTCAGGACACCCCGAGACACTATGGCTACACCTTC
.	TRBJ2-5	.	TRBV5-1	CASSLEAGSQGSGTQYF	TGCGCCAGCAGCTTGGAGGCAGGGTCGCAAGGTTCAGGGACCCAGTACTTC
.	TRBJ1-5	.	TRBV19	CASSRAPDQPQHF	TGTGCCAGTAGTAGGGCCCCAGATCAGCCCCAGCATTTT